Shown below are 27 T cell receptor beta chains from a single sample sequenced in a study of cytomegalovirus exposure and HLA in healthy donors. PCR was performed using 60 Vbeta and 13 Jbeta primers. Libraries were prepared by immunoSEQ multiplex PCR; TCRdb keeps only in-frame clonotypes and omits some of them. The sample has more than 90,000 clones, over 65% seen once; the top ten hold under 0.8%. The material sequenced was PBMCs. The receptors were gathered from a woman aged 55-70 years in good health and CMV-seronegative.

The CDR3 is CASSLIYASSQPQHF. In nucleotides, the CDR3 is TGTGCCAGCAGCTTGATCTACGCGTCGAGTCAGCCCCAGCATTTT. The rearrangement links TRBV5-8 to TRBJ1-5; D is undetermined. V was cut by 1 base and J by 6 bases, with 14 bases left in between. The CDR3 spans 15 residues. From germline, CDR1 is SGHTS and CDR2 YDEGEE.

The CDR3 DNA follows: TGTGCCAGCAGTTCCCCCACAGGGAGGGGTGAAAAACTGTTTTTT. Residues: CASSSPTGRGEKLFF. The chain links TRBV28 to TRBJ1-4; TRBD1 is a possible D gene (6 bases). The CDR3 has 15 amino acids. The germline V gene encodes CDR1 MDHEN and CDR2 SYDVKM. V lost 4 bases, J lost 7 bases, and 16 bases lay in between.

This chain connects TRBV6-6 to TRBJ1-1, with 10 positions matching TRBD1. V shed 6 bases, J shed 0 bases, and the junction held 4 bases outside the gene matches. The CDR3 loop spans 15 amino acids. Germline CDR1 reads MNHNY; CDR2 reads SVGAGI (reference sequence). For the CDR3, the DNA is TGTGCCAGCAGCCCCGGGACAGGGGTGAACACTGAAGCTTTCTTT. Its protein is CASSPGTGVNTEAFF.

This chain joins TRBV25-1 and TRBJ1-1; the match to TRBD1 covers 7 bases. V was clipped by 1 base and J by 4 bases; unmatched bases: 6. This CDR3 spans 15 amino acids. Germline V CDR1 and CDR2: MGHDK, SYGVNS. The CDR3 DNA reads TGTGCCAGCAGTGAATCTCTGCAGGGGGGCACTGAAGCTTTCTTT. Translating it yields CASSESLQGGTEAFF.

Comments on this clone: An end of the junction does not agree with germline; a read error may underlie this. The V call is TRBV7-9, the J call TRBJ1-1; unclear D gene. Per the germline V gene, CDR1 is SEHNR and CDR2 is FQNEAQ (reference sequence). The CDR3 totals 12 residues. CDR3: CSSSLGPTEAFF. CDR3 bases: TGTTCCAGCAGCTTAGGGCCGACTGAAGCTTTCTTT.

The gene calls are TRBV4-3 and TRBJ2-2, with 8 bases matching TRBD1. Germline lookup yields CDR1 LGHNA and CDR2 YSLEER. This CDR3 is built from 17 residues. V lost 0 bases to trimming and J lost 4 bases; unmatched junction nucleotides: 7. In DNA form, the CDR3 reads TGCGCCAGCAGCCAAGATCGGGGGACAGGATTCACCGGGGAGCTGTTTTTT. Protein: CASSQDRGTGFTGELFF.

The CDR3 nucleotides are TGTGCCAGCAGCTTATATCCGGGTCGAGAAGGAGATACGCAGTATTTT. It specifies CASSLYPGREGDTQYF. The chain combines TRBV11-2 with TRBJ2-3; D gene unclear. The CDR3 extends over 16 amino acids. Between the trimmed V and J ends, which lost 2 bases and 5 bases, there was a span of 17 bases. The V gene's germline CDR1 is SGHAT and CDR2 FQNNGV.

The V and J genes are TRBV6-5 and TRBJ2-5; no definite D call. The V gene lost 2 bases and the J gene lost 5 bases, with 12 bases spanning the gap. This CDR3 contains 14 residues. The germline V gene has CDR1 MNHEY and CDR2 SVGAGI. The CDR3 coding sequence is TGTGCCAGCAGTTACCTTGGGCAGGTGGAGACCCAGTACTTC. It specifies CASSYLGQVETQYF.

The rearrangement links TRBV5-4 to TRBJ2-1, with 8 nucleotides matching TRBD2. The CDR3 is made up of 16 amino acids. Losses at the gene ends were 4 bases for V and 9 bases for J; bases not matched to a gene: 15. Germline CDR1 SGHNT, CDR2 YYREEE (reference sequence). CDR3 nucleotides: TGTGCCAGCAGCCTCGGGGGCACTAGCGGTCAGGGTGAGCAGTTCTTC. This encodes CASSLGGTSGQGEQFF.

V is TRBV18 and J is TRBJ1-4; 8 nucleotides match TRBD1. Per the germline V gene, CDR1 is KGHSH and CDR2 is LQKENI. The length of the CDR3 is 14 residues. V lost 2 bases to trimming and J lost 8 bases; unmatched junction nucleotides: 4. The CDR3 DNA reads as TGTGCCAGCTCACCAGGGACAGGACGCGAAAAACTGTTTTTT. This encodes CASSPGTGREKLFF.

In nucleotides, the CDR3 is TGTGCCAGCAGCTTGACAGGGGGCCGGGGTCAGCCCCAGCATTTT. Amino acid sequence: CASSLTGGRGQPQHF. The chain combines TRBV7-2 with TRBJ1-5, with TRBD1 identical over 10 bases. This CDR3 spans 15 amino acids. J lost 6 bases, V lost 3 bases, and 5 bases had no gene match. Germline-derived CDR1 and CDR2 are SGHTA and FQGNSA.

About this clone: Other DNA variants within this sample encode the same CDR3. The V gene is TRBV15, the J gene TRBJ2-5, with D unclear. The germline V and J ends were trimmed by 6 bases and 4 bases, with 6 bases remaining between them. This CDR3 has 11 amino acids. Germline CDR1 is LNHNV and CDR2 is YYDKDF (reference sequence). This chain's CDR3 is CATSPGETQYF. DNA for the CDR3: TGTGCCACCAGTCCGGGAGAGACCCAGTACTTC.

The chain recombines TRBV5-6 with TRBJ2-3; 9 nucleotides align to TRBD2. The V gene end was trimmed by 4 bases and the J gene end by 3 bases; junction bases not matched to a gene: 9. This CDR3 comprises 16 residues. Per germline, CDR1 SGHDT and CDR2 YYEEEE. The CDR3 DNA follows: TGTGCCAGCAGCGTTGGTTCCCTAGCGGGAACAGATACGCAGTATTTT. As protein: CASSVGSLAGTDTQYF.

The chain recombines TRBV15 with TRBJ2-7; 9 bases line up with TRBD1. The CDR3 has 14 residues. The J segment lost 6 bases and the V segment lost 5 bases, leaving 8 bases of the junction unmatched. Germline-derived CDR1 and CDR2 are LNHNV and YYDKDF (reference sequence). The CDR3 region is CATSVRLTGGEQYF. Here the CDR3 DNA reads TGTGCCACCAGCGTCCGCTTGACAGGGGGCGAGCAGTACTTC.

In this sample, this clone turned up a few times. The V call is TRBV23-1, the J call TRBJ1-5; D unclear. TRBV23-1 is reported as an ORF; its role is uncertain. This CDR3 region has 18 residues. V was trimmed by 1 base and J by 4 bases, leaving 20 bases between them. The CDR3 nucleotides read TGCGCCAGCAGTCAATGGACCGTTGACGGACTCTTTAATCAGCCCCAGCATTTT. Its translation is CASSQWTVDGLFNQPQHF.

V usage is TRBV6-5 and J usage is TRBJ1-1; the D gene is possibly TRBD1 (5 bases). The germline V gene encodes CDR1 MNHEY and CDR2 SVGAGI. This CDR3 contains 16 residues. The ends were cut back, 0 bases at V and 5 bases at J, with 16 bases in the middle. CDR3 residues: CASSYSIARVGTEAFF. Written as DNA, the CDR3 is TGTGCCAGCAGTTACTCGATAGCCAGGGTAGGGACTGAAGCTTTCTTT.

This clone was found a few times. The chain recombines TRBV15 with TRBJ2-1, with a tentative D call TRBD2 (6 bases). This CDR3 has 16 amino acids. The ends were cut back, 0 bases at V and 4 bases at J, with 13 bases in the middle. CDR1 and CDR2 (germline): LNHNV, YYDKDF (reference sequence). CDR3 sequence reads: CATSRDTGLYYNEQFF. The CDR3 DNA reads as TGTGCCACCAGCAGAGATACGGGACTTTATTACAATGAGCAGTTCTTC.

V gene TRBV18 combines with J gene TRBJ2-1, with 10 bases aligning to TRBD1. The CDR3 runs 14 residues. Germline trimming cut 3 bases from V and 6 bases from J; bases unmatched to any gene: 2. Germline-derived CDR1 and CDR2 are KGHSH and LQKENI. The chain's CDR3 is CASSPGTGVNEQFF. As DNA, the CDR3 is TGTGCCAGCTCACCTGGGACAGGGGTCAATGAGCAGTTCTTC.

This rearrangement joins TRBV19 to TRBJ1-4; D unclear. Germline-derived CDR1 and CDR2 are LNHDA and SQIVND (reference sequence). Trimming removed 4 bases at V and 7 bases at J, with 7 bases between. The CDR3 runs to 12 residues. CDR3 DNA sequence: TGTGCCAGTAGTACCGGGAGTGAAAAACTGTTTTTT. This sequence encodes CASSTGSEKLFF. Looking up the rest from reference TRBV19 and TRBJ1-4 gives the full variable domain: DGGITQSPKYLFRKEGQNVTLSCEQNLNHDAMYWYRQDPGQGLRLIYYSQIVNDFQKGDIAEGYSVSREKKESFPLTVTSAQKNPTAFYLCASSTGSEKLFFGSGTQLSVL.

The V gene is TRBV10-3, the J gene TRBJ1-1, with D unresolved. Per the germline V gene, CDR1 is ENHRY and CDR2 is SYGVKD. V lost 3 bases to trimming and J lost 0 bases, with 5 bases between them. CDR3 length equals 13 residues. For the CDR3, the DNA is TGTGCCATCAGTGAACTCTTGAACACTGAAGCTTTCTTT. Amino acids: CAISELLNTEAFF.

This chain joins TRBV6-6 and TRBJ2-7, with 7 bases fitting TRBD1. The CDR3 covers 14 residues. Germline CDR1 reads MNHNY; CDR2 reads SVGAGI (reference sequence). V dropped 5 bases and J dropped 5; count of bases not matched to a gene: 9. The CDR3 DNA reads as TGTGCCAGCAGTCCACCCAGACAGGGCCACGAGCAGTACTTC. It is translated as CASSPPRQGHEQYF.

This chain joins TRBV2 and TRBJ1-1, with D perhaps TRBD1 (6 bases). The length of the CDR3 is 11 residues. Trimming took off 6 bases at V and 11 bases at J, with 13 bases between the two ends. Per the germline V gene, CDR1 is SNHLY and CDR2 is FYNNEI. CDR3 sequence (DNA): TGTGCCAGCAGGGACACAGGGTTGGCTTTCTTT. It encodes CASRDTGLAFF.

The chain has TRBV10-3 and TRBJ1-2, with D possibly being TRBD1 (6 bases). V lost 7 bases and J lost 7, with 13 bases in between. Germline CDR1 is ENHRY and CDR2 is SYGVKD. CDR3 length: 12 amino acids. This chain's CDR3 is CAIKGTGSGYTF. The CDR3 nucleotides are TGTGCCATCAAGGGCACAGGGTCTGGCTACACCTTC.

In nucleotides, the CDR3 is TGCGCCAGCAGCCCCCCGGGAGAACAGCCCCAGCATTTT. Translated: CASSPPGEQPQHF. This chain uses TRBV4-1 with TRBJ1-5; D is undetermined. Germline loops: CDR1 MGHRA, CDR2 YSYEKL. Trimming removed 4 bases from V and 7 bases from J, with 11 bases in between. This CDR3 comprises 13 residues.

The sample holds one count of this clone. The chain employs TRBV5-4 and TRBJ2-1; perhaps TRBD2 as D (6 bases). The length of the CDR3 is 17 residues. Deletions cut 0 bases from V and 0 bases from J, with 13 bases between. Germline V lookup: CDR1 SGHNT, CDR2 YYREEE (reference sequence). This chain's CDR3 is CASSLVPGSPSYNEQFF. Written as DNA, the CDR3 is TGTGCCAGCAGCTTGGTCCCCGGGAGCCCCTCCTACAATGAGCAGTTCTTC.

The CDR3 nucleotides are TGTGCCAGCAGCCTCTTTGAAGCCTATAGCACAGATACGCAGTATTTT. Translating it yields CASSLFEAYSTDTQYF. This chain uses TRBV5-4 with TRBJ2-3; no firm D call. There are 16 residues in the CDR3. CDR1 is SGHNT, CDR2 YYREEE, per germline (reference sequence). With 4 bases removed from V and 0 bases from J, the gap between germline ends came to 15 bases.

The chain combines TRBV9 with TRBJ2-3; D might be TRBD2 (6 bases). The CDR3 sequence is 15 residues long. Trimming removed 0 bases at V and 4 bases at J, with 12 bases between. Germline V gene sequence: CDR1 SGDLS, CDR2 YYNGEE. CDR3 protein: CASSVGNSGADTQYF. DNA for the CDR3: TGTGCCAGCAGCGTAGGGAATAGCGGCGCAGATACGCAGTATTTT.